This passage covers 18 T cell receptor beta chains from one sample sequenced in a study of blood T cell repertoires in COVID-19. Profiled with immunoSEQ multiplex PCR; TCRdb holds only in-frame clones, not every one. The sample records a few hundred thousand clones, around 90% being singletons. The specimen was peripheral blood. These receptors came from a middle-aged woman with acute or convalescent COVID-19.

This clone was observed a single time. This rearrangement joins TRBV11-2 to TRBJ1-1; D gene unclear. The germline V gene has CDR1 SGHAT and CDR2 FQNNGV. The CDR3 has 12 residues. The V end was cut by 9 bases, the J end by 3 bases, with 11 bases between. As DNA, the CDR3 is TGTGCCAGTGTTAGAGGGTACACTGAAGCTTTCTTT. It codes for CASVRGYTEAFF. Full variable domain (outside the CDR3, taken from reference TRBV11-2 and TRBJ1-1): EAGVAQSPRYKIIEKRQSVAFWCNPISGHATLYWYQQILGQGPKLLIQFQNNGVVDDSQLPKDRFSAERLKGVDSTLKIQPAKLEDSAVYLCASVRGYTEAFFGQGTRLTVV.

The chain is built from TRBV18 and TRBJ1-1; no clear D gene. The CDR3 consists of 13 residues. With 4 bases removed from V and 3 bases from J, the gap between germline ends came to 9 bases. The V gene's germline CDR1 is KGHSH and CDR2 LQKENI. The CDR3 reads CASSRAEHTEAFF. The CDR3, as DNA: TGTGCCAGCTCACGGGCAGAACACACTGAAGCTTTCTTT.

V and J are TRBV18 and TRBJ2-7; 8 bases map to TRBD1. The CDR3 runs 12 residues. Germline V gene lookup returns CDR1 KGHSH and CDR2 LQKENI. The J segment lost 6 bases and the V segment lost 4 bases, leaving 2 bases of the junction unmatched. CDR3 region: CASSQTGGEQYV. CDR3 DNA sequence: TGTGCCAGCTCACAAACAGGGGGCGAGCAGTACGTC.

This chain uses TRBV9 with TRBJ2-7; D is possibly TRBD2 (6 bases). V was cut by 4 bases and J by 4 bases, with 12 bases left in between. The CDR3 totals 13 residues. Germline CDR1 is SGDLS and CDR2 is YYNGEE. The CDR3 protein is CASSIGTDYEQYV. DNA for the CDR3: TGTGCCAGCAGCATCGGGACTGATTACGAGCAGTACGTC.

The rearrangement links TRBV5-1 to TRBJ1-2, with 8 bases identical to TRBD1. J was trimmed by 3 bases and V by 0 bases; bases with no gene match: 7. The germline V gene encodes CDR1 SGHRS and CDR2 YFSETQ. There are 16 residues in the CDR3. The CDR3 nucleotides read TGCGCCAGCAGCTTGGGTAGAGGACAGGGTTACTATGGCTACACCTTC. As protein: CASSLGRGQGYYGYTF. The whole variable domain, filled in from reference TRBV5-1 and TRBJ1-2, reads KAGVTQTPRYLIKTRGQQVTLSCSPISGHRSVSWYQQTPGQGLQFLFEYFSETQRNKGNFPGRFSGRQFSNSRSEMNVSTLELGDSALYLCASSLGRGQGYYGYTFGSGTRLTVV.

The chain employs TRBV28 and TRBJ2-2; 7 bases are a match to TRBD2. After removal of 1 base from V and 4 bases from J, the junction contained 6 bases not matched to a gene. The CDR3 is made up of 16 amino acids. Germline V gives CDR1 MDHEN, CDR2 SYDVKM. CDR3: CASSLSRGGSTGELFF. CDR3 coding DNA: TGTGCCAGCAGTTTATCAAGGGGCGGGAGCACCGGGGAGCTGTTTTTT.

The J gene is TRBJ2-1, the V gene TRBV5-6, with a tentative D call TRBD1 (5 bases). Germline CDR1 is SGHDT and CDR2 is YYEEEE. V dropped 0 bases and J dropped 1 base, with 8 bases sitting between them. CDR3 size: 15 residues. The CDR3 loop is CASSLATGSYNEQFF. DNA of the CDR3: TGTGCCAGCAGCTTGGCCACAGGTTCCTACAATGAGCAGTTCTTC.

The chain links TRBV5-6 to TRBJ1-3; TRBD1 matches at 9 bases. The CDR3 spans 16 residues. The germline gives CDR1 SGHDT, CDR2 YYEEEE. Trimming at V came to 4 bases and at J to 4 bases, leaving 9 bases not matched to a gene. The CDR3 reads CASSPGQGLNGNTIYF. The CDR3 DNA is TGTGCCAGCAGCCCAGGACAGGGGTTAAACGGAAACACCATATATTTT.

The rearrangement links TRBV5-1 to TRBJ2-2, with a possible D match to TRBD2 (5 bases). The ends were cut back, 0 bases at V and 1 base at J, with 7 bases in the middle. This CDR3 contains 15 residues. Per the germline V gene, CDR1 is SGHRS and CDR2 is YFSETQ. This CDR3 reads CASSLEAVNTGELFF. CDR3 coding DNA: TGCGCCAGCAGCTTGGAAGCGGTGAACACCGGGGAGCTGTTTTTT.

This clone has just a few counts. The J gene is TRBJ2-1, the V gene TRBV7-9; D is perhaps TRBD2 (5 bases). The germline V gene has CDR1 SEHNR and CDR2 FQNEAQ (reference sequence). The CDR3 consists of 14 residues. V gave up 6 bases and J gave up 7 bases, with 16 bases separating them. This CDR3 is CASRVGVAWNEQFF. The CDR3 DNA follows: TGTGCCAGCAGGGTCGGGGTAGCTTGGAATGAGCAGTTCTTC.

This clone was recorded once. J is TRBJ1-2 and V is TRBV2; D gene uncertain. Germline V lookup: CDR1 SNHLY, CDR2 FYNNEI. Deletions cut 8 bases from V and 4 bases from J, with 14 bases between. The CDR3 covers 13 residues. CDR3 bases: TGTGCCAGCGAACCCACGTCCAGCTATGGCTACACCTTC. Translated: CASEPTSSYGYTF.

The genes are TRBV5-1 and TRBJ2-5, with TRBD1 as a possible D gene (5 bases). The CDR3 length is 15 residues. Per germline, CDR1 SGHRS and CDR2 YFSETQ. V lost 1 base to trimming and J lost 5 bases, with 15 bases between them. The CDR3 DNA reads as TGCGCCAGCAGCTTGAATCCCAGGGTCGGGGAGACCCAGTACTTC. It translates to CASSLNPRVGETQYF.

The chain has TRBV11-2 and TRBJ1-2; D perhaps matches TRBD1 (5 bases). V was cut by 5 bases and J by 6 bases, with 13 bases left in between. CDR3 size: 13 residues. The germline gives CDR1 SGHAT, CDR2 FQNNGV. Written as DNA, the CDR3 is TGTGCCAGCAGCCCCTGGTGGGGGGATGGCTACACCTTC. This codes for CASSPWWGDGYTF. The full variable domain, completed using reference TRBV11-2 and TRBJ1-2, is EAGVAQSPRYKIIEKRQSVAFWCNPISGHATLYWYQQILGQGPKLLIQFQNNGVVDDSQLPKDRFSAERLKGVDSTLKIQPAKLEDSAVYLCASSPWWGDGYTFGSGTRLTVV.

This clone occurred once. The chain is built from TRBV15 and TRBJ1-4; D remains ambiguous. Trimming removed 3 bases at V and 6 bases at J, with 14 bases between. The length of the CDR3 is 15 residues. Germline CDR1 is LNHNV and CDR2 is YYDKDF (reference sequence). CDR3: CATSSEDPLHEKLFF. The CDR3 DNA sequence: TGTGCCACCAGCAGTGAGGATCCTCTTCATGAAAAACTGTTTTTT.

This clone was seen a single time. This chain connects TRBV5-5 to TRBJ1-1, with 10 bases matching TRBD1. V gave up 4 bases and J gave up 1 base; unmatched junction bases: 10. Germline CDR1 is SGHKS and CDR2 is YYEKEE (reference sequence). The CDR3 is 17 residues long. The CDR3 nucleotides read TGTGCCAGCAGCCTACGGACAGGGGGGAGTACGAACACTGAAGCTTTCTTT. Translation: CASSLRTGGSTNTEAFF.

The V gene is TRBV7-8, the J gene TRBJ2-6; D uncertain. The CDR3 length is 15 residues. CDR1 SGHVS and CDR2 FQNEAQ come from the germline V gene. The germline V and J ends were trimmed by 1 base and 0 bases, with 4 bases remaining between them. The CDR3 here is CASSLGSSGANVLTF. CDR3 sequence (DNA): TGTGCCAGCAGCTTAGGCAGCTCTGGGGCCAACGTCCTGACTTTC. Full variable domain (missing parts from reference TRBV7-8 and TRBJ2-6): GAGVSQSPRYKVAKRGQDVALRCDPISGHVSLFWYQQALGQGPEFLTYFQNEAQLDKSGLPSDRFFAERPEGSVSTLKIQRTQQEDSAVYLCASSLGSSGANVLTFGAGSRLTVL.

The V call is TRBV7-9, the J call TRBJ2-5, with D possibly TRBD1 on 5 matching bases. CDR3 length: 19 residues. Deletions cut 1 base from V and 0 bases from J, with 21 bases between. The V gene's germline CDR1 is SEHNR and CDR2 FQNEAQ (reference sequence). The CDR3 is CASSLGAGITLTYQETQYF. The CDR3, as DNA: TGTGCCAGCAGCTTAGGGGCAGGGATAACCTTAACGTACCAAGAGACCCAGTACTTC.

The J gene is TRBJ1-4, the V gene TRBV7-2; no clear D gene. Trimming left V 1 base short and J 5 bases short, with 8 bases between. The CDR3 covers 14 residues. The germline V gene encodes CDR1 SGHTA and CDR2 FQGNSA. CDR3 protein: CASSLVQRNEKLFF. CDR3 sequence (DNA): TGTGCCAGCAGCTTAGTACAGAGAAATGAAAAACTGTTTTTT.